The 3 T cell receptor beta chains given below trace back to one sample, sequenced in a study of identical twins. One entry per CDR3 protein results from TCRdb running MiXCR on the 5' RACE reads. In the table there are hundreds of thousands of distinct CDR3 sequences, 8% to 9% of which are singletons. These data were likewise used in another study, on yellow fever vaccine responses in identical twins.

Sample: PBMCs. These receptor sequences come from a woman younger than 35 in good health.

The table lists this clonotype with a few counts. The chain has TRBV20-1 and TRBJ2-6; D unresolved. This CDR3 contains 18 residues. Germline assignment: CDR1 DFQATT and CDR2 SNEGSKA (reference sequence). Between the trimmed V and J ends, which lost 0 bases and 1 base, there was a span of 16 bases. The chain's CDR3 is CSAREALRVWSGANVLTF. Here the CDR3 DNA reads TGCAGTGCTAGAGAGGCACTCCGGGTATGGTCTGGGGCCAACGTCCTGACTTTC.

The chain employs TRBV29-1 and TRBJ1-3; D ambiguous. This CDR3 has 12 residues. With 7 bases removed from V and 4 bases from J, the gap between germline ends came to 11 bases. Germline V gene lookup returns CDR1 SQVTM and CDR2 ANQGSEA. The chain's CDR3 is CSASDTGNTIYF. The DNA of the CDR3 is TGCAGCGCGTCAGATACAGGAAACACCATATATTTT.

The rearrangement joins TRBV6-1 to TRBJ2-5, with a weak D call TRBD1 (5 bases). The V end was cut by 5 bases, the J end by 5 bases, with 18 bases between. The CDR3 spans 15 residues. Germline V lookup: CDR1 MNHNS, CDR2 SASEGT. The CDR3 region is CASSPRIQVLETQYF. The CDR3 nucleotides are TGTGCCAGCAGTCCCCGGATACAGGTACTGGAGACCCAGTACTTC.